This T cell receptor beta chain was captured in a study of Graves' ophthalmopathy and Graves' hyperthyroidism. Study details: Peripheral blood collection took place at initial diagnosis, before any treatment.

Study conclusions and caveats: Appearing in blood as well were most expanded thyroid clonotypes above 0.001 frequency.

This clonotype showed up many times. Its antigen is undetermined. Serum thyroxine and TRAb, along with clinical symptoms, thyroid ultrasound and orbital computed tomography, were what diagnosis relied on. CDR3 regions of TCR beta were amplified from RNA transcripts. After a first-round RT-PCR with HTBI primers, a second-round multiplex PCR was run. TCRdb reanalysed the multiplex PCR reads using MiXCR and keeps one entry per CDR3 protein. Of 300,000 to 350,000 distinct CDR3 sequences in the sample, 17% were seen once. Sequenced sample: peripheral blood. The sequence derives from an adult man with Graves' ophthalmopathy.

The CDR3 reads CSASTGGTYNSPLHF. In DNA, the CDR3 is TGCAGTGCTAGTACAGGTGGTACCTATAATTCACCCCTCCACTTT. The chain recombines TRBV20-1 with TRBJ1-6; tentative D call: TRBD1 (5 bases). Germline values: CDR1 DFQATT, CDR2 SNEGSKA (reference sequence). CDR3 length: 15 residues. With 3 bases removed from V and 2 bases from J, the gap between germline ends came to 11 bases.